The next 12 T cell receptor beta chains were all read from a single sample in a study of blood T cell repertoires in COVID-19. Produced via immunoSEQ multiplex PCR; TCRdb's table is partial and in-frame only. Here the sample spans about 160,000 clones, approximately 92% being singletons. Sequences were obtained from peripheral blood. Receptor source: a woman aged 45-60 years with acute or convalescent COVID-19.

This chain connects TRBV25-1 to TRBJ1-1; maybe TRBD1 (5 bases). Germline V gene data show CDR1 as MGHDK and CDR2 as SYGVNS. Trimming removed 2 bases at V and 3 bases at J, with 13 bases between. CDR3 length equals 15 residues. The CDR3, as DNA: TGTGCCAGCAGTGAACTGGCAGGGTACGACACTGAAGCTTTCTTT. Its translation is CASSELAGYDTEAFF.

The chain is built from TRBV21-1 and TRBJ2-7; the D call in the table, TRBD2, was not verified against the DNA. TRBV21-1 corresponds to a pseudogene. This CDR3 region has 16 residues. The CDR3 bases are TGTGCCAGCAGCAAGGGACTCCCCAAGAGTTTGAGCGAGCAGTACTTC. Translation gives CASSKGLPKSLSEQYF.

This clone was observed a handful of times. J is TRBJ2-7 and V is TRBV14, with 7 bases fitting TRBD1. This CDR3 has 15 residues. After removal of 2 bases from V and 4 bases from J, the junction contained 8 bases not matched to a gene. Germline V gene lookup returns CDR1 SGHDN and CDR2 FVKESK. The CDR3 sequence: CASSQKPGGRYEQYF. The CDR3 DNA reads TGTGCCAGCAGCCAAAAACCAGGGGGTCGGTACGAGCAGTACTTC. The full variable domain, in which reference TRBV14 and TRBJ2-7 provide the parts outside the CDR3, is EAGVTQFPSHSVIEKGQTVTLRCDPISGHDNLYWYRRVMGKEIKFLLHFVKESKQDESGMPNNRFLAERTGGTYSTLKVQPAELEDSGVYFCASSQKPGGRYEQYFGPGTRLTVT.

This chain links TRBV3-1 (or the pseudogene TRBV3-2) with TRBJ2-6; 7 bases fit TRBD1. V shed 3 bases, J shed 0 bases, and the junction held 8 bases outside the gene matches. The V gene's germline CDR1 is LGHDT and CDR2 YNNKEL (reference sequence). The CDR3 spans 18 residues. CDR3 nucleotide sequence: TGTGCCAGCAGCCATAGGACAGGCCTTTTCTCTGGGGCCAACGTCCTGACTTTC. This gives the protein CASSHRTGLFSGANVLTF.

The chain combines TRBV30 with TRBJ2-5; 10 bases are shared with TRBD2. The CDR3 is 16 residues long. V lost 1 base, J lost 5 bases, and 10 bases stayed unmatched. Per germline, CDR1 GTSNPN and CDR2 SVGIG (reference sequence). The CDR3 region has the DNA TGTGCCTGGAGTGGCCACCATTCAGCGGGGGGGGAGACCCAGTACTTC. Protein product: CAWSGHHSAGGETQYF.

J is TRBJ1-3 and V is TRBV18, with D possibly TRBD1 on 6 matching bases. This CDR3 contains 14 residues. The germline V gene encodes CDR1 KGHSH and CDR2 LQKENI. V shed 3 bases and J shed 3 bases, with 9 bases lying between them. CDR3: CASSPTQGGNTIYF. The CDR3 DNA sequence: TGTGCCAGCTCACCCACACAGGGTGGAAACACCATATATTTT. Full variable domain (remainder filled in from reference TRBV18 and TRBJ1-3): NAGVMQNPRHLVRRRGQEARLRCSPMKGHSHVYWYRQLPEEGLKFMVYLQKENIIDESGMPKERFSAEFPKEGPSILRIQQVVRGDSAAYFCASSPTQGGNTIYFGEGSWLTVV.

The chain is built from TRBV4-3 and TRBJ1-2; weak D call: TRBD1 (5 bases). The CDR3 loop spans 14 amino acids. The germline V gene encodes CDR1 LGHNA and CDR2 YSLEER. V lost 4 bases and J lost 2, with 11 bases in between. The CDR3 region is CASSPNGGNYGYTF. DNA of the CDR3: TGCGCCAGCAGCCCGAACGGGGGGAACTATGGCTACACCTTC.

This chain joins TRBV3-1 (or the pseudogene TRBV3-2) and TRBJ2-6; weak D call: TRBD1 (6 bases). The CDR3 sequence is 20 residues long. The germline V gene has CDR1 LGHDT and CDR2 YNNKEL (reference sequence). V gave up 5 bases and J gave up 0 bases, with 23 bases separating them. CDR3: CASSYRTDLSVNSGANVLTF. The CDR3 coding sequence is TGTGCCAGCAGCTACCGGACAGACCTCTCGGTAAACTCTGGGGCCAACGTCCTGACTTTC.

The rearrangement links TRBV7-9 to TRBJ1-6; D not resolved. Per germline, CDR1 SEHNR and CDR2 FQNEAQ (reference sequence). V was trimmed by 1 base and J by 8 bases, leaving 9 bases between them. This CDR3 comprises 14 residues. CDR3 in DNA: TGTGCCAGCAGCTTAGTTCGTTCGGATTCACCCCTCCACTTT. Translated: CASSLVRSDSPLHF.

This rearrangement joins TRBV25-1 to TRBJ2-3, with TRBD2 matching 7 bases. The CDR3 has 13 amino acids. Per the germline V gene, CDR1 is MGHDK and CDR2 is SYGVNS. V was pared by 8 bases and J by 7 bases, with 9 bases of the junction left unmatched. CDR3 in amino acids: CASAPGGMYTQYF. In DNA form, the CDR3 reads TGTGCCAGCGCGCCGGGGGGTATGTATACGCAGTATTTT. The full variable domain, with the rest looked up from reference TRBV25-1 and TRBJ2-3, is EADIYQTPRYLVIGTGKKITLECSQTMGHDKMYWYQQDPGMELHLIHYSYGVNSTEKGDLSSESTVSRIRTEHFPLTLESARPSHTSQYLCASAPGGMYTQYFGPGTRLTVL.

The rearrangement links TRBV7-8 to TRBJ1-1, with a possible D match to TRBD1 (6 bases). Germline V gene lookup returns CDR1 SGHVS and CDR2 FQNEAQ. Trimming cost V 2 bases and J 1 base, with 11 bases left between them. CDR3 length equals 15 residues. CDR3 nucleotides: TGTGCCAGCAGCTTAACCCCGACAGGGAACACTGAAGCTTTCTTT. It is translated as CASSLTPTGNTEAFF. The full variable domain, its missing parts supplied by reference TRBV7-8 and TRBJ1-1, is GAGVSQSPRYKVAKRGQDVALRCDPISGHVSLFWYQQALGQGPEFLTYFQNEAQLDKSGLPSDRFFAERPEGSVSTLKIQRTQQEDSAVYLCASSLTPTGNTEAFFGQGTRLTVV.

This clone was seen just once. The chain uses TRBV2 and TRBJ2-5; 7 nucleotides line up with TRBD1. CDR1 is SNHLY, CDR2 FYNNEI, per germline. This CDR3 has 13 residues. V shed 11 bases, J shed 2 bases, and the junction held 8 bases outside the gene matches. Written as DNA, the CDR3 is TGTGCCGGGGCGAGGGGGCTGCAAGAGACCCAGTACTTC. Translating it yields CAGARGLQETQYF.